These T cell receptor beta chains were read from a single sample in a study of blood T cell repertoires in COVID-19. Clones were sequenced by immunoSEQ multiplex PCR, and TCRdb holds only the in-frame ones, with some missing. The sample has approximately 210,000 clones, 80% to 90% seen once; the top ten hold about 2.2%. Sequenced sample: peripheral blood. The origin of the receptors is a man under 40 who had recovered from COVID-19. Both conserved end residues are part of each CDR3. Fields, in order: CDR3 DNA, CDR3 protein, clone size, V gene, D gene, J gene. A D gene is named only where the DNA matches it firmly. Where a row states a size, it is once, few, many or the class of an expanded clone; other rows omit it.

TGCGCCAGCAGCTTTTTTCAGGGCTACGAGCAGTACTTC | CASSFFQGYEQYF | . | TRBV5-1 | . | TRBJ2-7
TGCAGCGTCGCCGGTTCGATGCAACGGAGCACTGAAGCTTTCTTT | CSVAGSMQRSTEAFF | . | TRBV29-1 | . | TRBJ1-1
TGCAGCGTTGATGGTAGCGGCTCCTACAATGAGCAGTTCTTC | CSVDGSGSYNEQFF | . | TRBV29-1 | . | TRBJ2-1
TGTGCCAGCAGCTCAACACAGGGGGCTATCGTCTACGAGCAGTACTTC | CASSSTQGAIVYEQYF | . | TRBV7-6 | TRBD1 | TRBJ2-7
TGTGCCAGTACCTTCGGGGGAATAGGAGAGACCCAGTACTTC | CASTFGGIGETQYF | . | TRBV19 | . | TRBJ2-5
TGTGCCACCAGCAGAGAACTTTTGGGGACAGGCTTCAACGAGCAGTACTTC | CATSRELLGTGFNEQYF | . | TRBV15 | TRBD1 | TRBJ2-7
TGTGCCAGCAGCTTAGTACCGGGGTCCCCCACTGAAGCTTTCTTT | CASSLVPGSPTEAFF | . | TRBV7-8 | . | TRBJ1-1
TGTGCCAGCAGTCGACAGTATGATGGCTACACCTTC | CASSRQYDGYTF | . | TRBV12-3/TRBV12-4 | . | TRBJ1-2
TGTGCCAGCCGAACAGGCGGGGCCAACGTCCTGACTTTC | CASRTGGANVLTF | . | TRBV25-1 | . | TRBJ2-6
TGCGCCAGCAGCTTGGCTAGCGGGGGGGCGGAGCAGTACTTC | CASSLASGGAEQYF | . | TRBV5-1 | TRBD2 | TRBJ2-7
TGTGCCAGCAGCTTGGGGACAGGGGAGCACACTGAAGCTTTCTTT | CASSLGTGEHTEAFF | . | TRBV7-6 | TRBD1 | TRBJ1-1
TGTGCCAGCAGCCAGGGTCGGGGGGGCCCCTACGAGCAGTACTTC | CASSQGRGGPYEQYF | . | TRBV4-2 | TRBD2 | TRBJ2-7
TGCAGCGTTGAACAGGGGGGACGTGGCACCGGGGAGCTGTTTTTT | CSVEQGGRGTGELFF | . | TRBV29-1 | . | TRBJ2-2
TGTGCCATCAGAACAGGGACGTCTAACTATGGCTACACCTTC | CAIRTGTSNYGYTF | . | TRBV10-3 | . | TRBJ1-2
TGTGCCAGCAGTGAACGGTACACAGATACGCAGTATTTT | CASSERYTDTQYF | . | TRBV2 | . | TRBJ2-3
TGTGCCAGCAGCGGACAGGAGAGCAATCAGCCCCAGCATTTT | CASSGQESNQPQHF | . | TRBV2 | TRBD1 | TRBJ1-5
TGCGCCAGCAGCCCTCGTTCCAGCAGGAATGAGCAGTTCTTC | CASSPRSSRNEQFF | . | TRBV5-1 | . | TRBJ2-1
TGTGCCAGCAGCTCGAAAGGGGTGGTGCATGGCTACACCTTC | CASSSKGVVHGYTF | . | TRBV7-9 | . | TRBJ1-2
TGTGCCAGCAGCCTGGGACAGGGGGGAGATACGCAGTATTTT | CASSLGQGGDTQYF | many | TRBV6-5 | TRBD1 | TRBJ2-3
TGTGCCAGCAGTTACGACTCCCGTGGGACCGGGGAGCTGTTTTTT | CASSYDSRGTGELFF | . | TRBV6-2/TRBV6-3 | . | TRBJ2-2
TGTGCCAGTAGTTTCCTGGGCTCCGCGAACACCGGGGAGCTGTTTTTT | CASSFLGSANTGELFF | . | TRBV19 | . | TRBJ2-2
TGTGCCAGTAGTATAGGGTCGGGAGCCGTTCAGCCCCAGCATTTT | CASSIGSGAVQPQHF | once | TRBV19 | . | TRBJ1-5
TGCGCCAGCAGCCAAGCCCCTAACACTGAAGCTTTCTTT | CASSQAPNTEAFF | . | TRBV4-1 | . | TRBJ1-1
TGTGCCAGCAGCGCCGGAGTGGGGCCCGCTTGGAACGAGCAGTACTTC | CASSAGVGPAWNEQYF | . | TRBV11-3 | . | TRBJ2-7
TGTGCCAGCAGCCTCGGCCTACCAGGGGAGTTCTTC | CASSLGLPGEFF | . | TRBV7-2 | . | TRBJ2-1
TGTGCCAGTTATAGACAGGCGGGCACTGAAGCTTTCTTT | CASYRQAGTEAFF | . | TRBV19 | . | TRBJ1-1
TGTGCCAGTAGTATAGTATCCAGGGGGTCCAATCAGCCCCAGCATTTT | CASSIVSRGSNQPQHF | . | TRBV19 | TRBD1 | TRBJ1-5
TGTGCCATCACCTTGGACCCGACAGGGGGTACGCAGTATTTT | CAITLDPTGGTQYF | . | TRBV10-3 | TRBD1 | TRBJ2-3
TGTGCCAGCGCGACAGGGTACAGCTCCTACGAGCAGTACTTC | CASATGYSSYEQYF | . | TRBV6-5 | TRBD1 | TRBJ2-7
TGCAGCGCGAAGAGGGGAGGGGAAGCTTTCTTT | CSAKRGGEAFF | . | TRBV29-1 | . | TRBJ1-1
TGTGCCAGCAGCCACATGACAGCCACCTATAATTCACCCCTCCACTTT | CASSHMTATYNSPLHF | . | TRBV3-1/TRBV3-2 | . | TRBJ1-6
TGTGCCAGCAGCTTCGGCGGGGAAAAACTGTTTTTT | CASSFGGEKLFF | few | TRBV27 | . | TRBJ1-4
TGCGCCAGCAGCCAAGTGGGGCTAGCGGGGGGTAGCCAAGAGACCCAGTACTTC | CASSQVGLAGGSQETQYF | . | TRBV4-1 | TRBD2 | TRBJ2-5
TGCAGGGGCGAGACCTGGGAAGCTTTCTTT | CRGETWEAFF | . | TRBV20-1 | . | TRBJ1-1
TGCGCCAGCAGCGAAAGCCCCGGGAGGGGTGATCACGAGCAGTACTTC | CASSESPGRGDHEQYF | . | TRBV4-1 | TRBD2 | TRBJ2-7
TGTGCCAGCGGACAGGGTTCCGCTGAAGCTTTCTTT | CASGQGSAEAFF | . | TRBV9 | TRBD1 | TRBJ1-1
TGTGCCAGCAGCAAACGGGGAAACTTCTTCTATGGCTACACCTTC | CASSKRGNFFYGYTF | . | TRBV21-1 | . | TRBJ1-2
TGCGCCAGCAGATTAGGGACAGGCTACGAGCAGTACTTC | CASRLGTGYEQYF | . | TRBV5-1 | TRBD1 | TRBJ2-7
TGCGCCAGCAAACCCGGGACTGAATATAATTCACCCCTCCACTTT | CASKPGTEYNSPLHF | . | TRBV10-2 | . | TRBJ1-6
TGCGCCAGCAGCCAAAGCAACCAACCTACCCTCTATGGCTACACCTTC | CASSQSNQPTLYGYTF | few | TRBV4-3 | . | TRBJ1-2
TGTGCCAGCAGCCAAGTCGGGACAGGGTTGGACAATGAGCAGTTCTTC | CASSQVGTGLDNEQFF | . | TRBV4-2 | TRBD1 | TRBJ2-1
TGTGCCAGCAGCCAAGTGCCGGGACTGATTAATGAAAAACTGTTTTTT | CASSQVPGLINEKLFF | . | TRBV4-2 | . | TRBJ1-4
TGCGCCAGCAGTGAAAGACAGGTTTCCACAGATACGCAGTATTTT | CASSERQVSTDTQYF | . | TRBV10-1 | . | TRBJ2-3
TGTGCCAGCAGTGAATTCGATGCGACAGGGGTCTACGAGCAGTACTTC | CASSEFDATGVYEQYF | . | TRBV6-1 | TRBD1 | TRBJ2-7
TGTGCCAGCAGCGCAGAAACCGGGACAGGGAATGAAAAACTGTTTTTT | CASSAETGTGNEKLFF | . | TRBV9 | TRBD1 | TRBJ1-4
TGCGCCAGCAGGGAGGGACTAGCGGGGGCGGATACGCAGTATTTT | CASREGLAGADTQYF | . | TRBV5-1 | TRBD2 | TRBJ2-3
TGTGCCAGCAGTTACTTCTCCTTGGCTGGCTACACCTTC | CASSYFSLAGYTF | . | TRBV6-2/TRBV6-3 | . | TRBJ1-2
TGTGCCAGCAGCTTGACTACGAGGTACGGAAATGAAAAACTGTTTTTT | CASSLTTRYGNEKLFF | . | TRBV5-6 | . | TRBJ1-4
TGTGCCAGCAGCTTGACAGGGGATCAGCCCCAGCATTTT | CASSLTGDQPQHF | . | TRBV12-3/TRBV12-4 | TRBD1 | TRBJ1-5
TGTGCCAGCAGTATCTCGACAGGGGGAAACACTGAAGCTTTCTTT | CASSISTGGNTEAFF | . | TRBV6-5 | TRBD1 | TRBJ1-1
TGTGCCAGCAGCACCCGGACAGCGTACGCGAACACCGGGGAGCTGTTTTTT | CASSTRTAYANTGELFF | . | TRBV9 | . | TRBJ2-2
TGTGCCAGCAGTCCTAGGGGGCGCGGGATGAACACTGAAGCTTTCTTT | CASSPRGRGMNTEAFF | once | TRBV28 | TRBD1 | TRBJ1-1
TGTGCCAGCTCACCAAACGCGGGGAGCTCCTACGAGCAGTACTTC | CASSPNAGSSYEQYF | . | TRBV18 | . | TRBJ2-7
TGTGCCAGCAGCCGTCGAGAGGACACTGAAGCTTTCTTT | CASSRREDTEAFF | . | TRBV27 | . | TRBJ1-1
TGTGCCAGCAGTGAAGGGAGCCACGAGCAGTACTTC | CASSEGSHEQYF | once | TRBV2 | . | TRBJ2-7
TGCGCCAGCAGCCCAGGGGTATCGAACACTGAAGCTTTCTTT | CASSPGVSNTEAFF | . | TRBV5-1 | . | TRBJ1-1
TGTGCCAGCAGCTTAGCCCTTAGGGGCACCTACGAGCAGTACTTC | CASSLALRGTYEQYF | once | TRBV11-2 | . | TRBJ2-7
TGTGCCAGCAGCCGAGGCGGGTCTAGCGGGGGGGCCTTGCAAGAGACCCAGTACTTC | CASSRGGSSGGALQETQYF | . | TRBV4-2 | TRBD2 | TRBJ2-5